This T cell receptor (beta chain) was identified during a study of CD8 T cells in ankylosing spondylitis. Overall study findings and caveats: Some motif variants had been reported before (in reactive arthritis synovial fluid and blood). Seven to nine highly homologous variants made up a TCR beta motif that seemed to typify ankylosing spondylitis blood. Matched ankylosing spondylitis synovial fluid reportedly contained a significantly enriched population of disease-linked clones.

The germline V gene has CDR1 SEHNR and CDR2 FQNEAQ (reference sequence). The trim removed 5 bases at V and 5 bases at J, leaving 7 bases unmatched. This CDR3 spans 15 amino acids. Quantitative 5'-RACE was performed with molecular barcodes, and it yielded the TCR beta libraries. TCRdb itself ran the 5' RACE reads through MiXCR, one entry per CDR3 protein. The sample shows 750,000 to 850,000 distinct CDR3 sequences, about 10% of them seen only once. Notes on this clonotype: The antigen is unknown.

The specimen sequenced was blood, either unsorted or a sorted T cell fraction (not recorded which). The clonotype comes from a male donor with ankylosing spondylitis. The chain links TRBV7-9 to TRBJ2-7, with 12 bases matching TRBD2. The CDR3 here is CASSPGLAGFDEQYF. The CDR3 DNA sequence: TGTGCCAGCAGCCCCGGACTAGCGGGATTCGACGAGCAGTACTTC.